A single sample is the source of the 23 T cell receptor beta chains below, sequenced in a study of beta chain features in type 1 diabetes. Study-wide points: In every one of the four CD4+ subsets, TCRB CDR3s were moderately but significantly shorter in Type 1 diabetes patients.

Their antigens are not known. TCRB transcripts that were expressed got sequenced, as all of the isolated RNA had been reverse transcribed. The assay was immunoSEQ multiplex PCR, and TCRdb's table has in-frame clones only and misses some. Found here are 350,000 to 400,000 clones, over 10% of them singletons; the top ten hold about 0.01%. The source material was naive CD4+ T cells from blood. All receptors derive from a young woman with type 1 diabetes.

The genes are TRBV5-1 and TRBJ2-7; possible D gene TRBD1, 7 bases. Looked up from germline, CDR1 is SGHRS and CDR2 is YFSETQ. This CDR3 has 12 amino acids. V was clipped by 3 bases and J by 5 bases, with 9 bases between them. CDR3 sequence (DNA): TGCGCCAGCAGCTCAGGGGGGAACGAGCAGTACTTC. Protein product: CASSSGGNEQYF.

The chain couples TRBV4-3 to TRBJ1-1, with D hard to call. The V gene lost 2 bases and the J gene lost 0 bases, with 10 bases spanning the gap. Germline V lookup: CDR1 LGHNA, CDR2 YSLEER. The CDR3 is 15 residues long. As DNA, the CDR3 is TGCGCCAGCAGCCAACTTAGCGGGGTGAACACTGAAGCTTTCTTT. This codes for CASSQLSGVNTEAFF.

Comments on this clone: A junction end diverges from the germline sequence, so it may reflect a read error. The V gene is TRBV7-7, the J gene TRBJ2-2; TRBD2 matches 11 bases. The CDR3 is 15 residues long. Germline V lookup: CDR1 SSHAT, CDR2 FNYEAQ (reference sequence). The CDR3 loop is CASSMTSGMTGELFF. The CDR3 DNA sequence: TGTGCTAGCAGCATGACTAGCGGGATGACCGGGGAGCTGTTTTTT.

The chain carries TRBV7-2 and TRBJ2-6; 7 positions agree with TRBD2. V was clipped by 5 bases and J by 0 bases; unmatched bases: 7. This CDR3 has 17 residues. From germline, CDR1 is SGHTA and CDR2 FQGNSA. Here the CDR3 reads CASSPSGTFSGANVLTF. DNA for the CDR3: TGTGCCAGCAGCCCAAGCGGGACCTTCTCTGGGGCCAACGTCCTGACTTTC.

V is TRBV19 and J is TRBJ2-3, with TRBD2 matching over 8 bases. The length of the CDR3 is 19 residues. Germline V CDR1 and CDR2: LNHDA, SQIVND (reference sequence). The V and J ends lost 1 base and 3 bases, in that order; junction bases with no gene match: 15. CDR3 in amino acids: CASSIVAGGLVGSTDTQYF. CDR3 nucleotides: TGTGCCAGTAGTATAGTTGCGGGGGGCCTCGTGGGATCTACAGATACGCAGTATTTT. The full variable domain, in which reference TRBV19 and TRBJ2-3 provide the parts outside the CDR3, is DGGITQSPKYLFRKEGQNVTLSCEQNLNHDAMYWYRQDPGQGLRLIYYSQIVNDFQKGDIAEGYSVSREKKESFPLTVTSAQKNPTAFYLCASSIVAGGLVGSTDTQYFGPGTRLTVL.

This clone was recorded a few times. The V gene is TRBV5-4, the J gene TRBJ2-2; tentatively, D is TRBD1 (7 bases). From germline, CDR1 is SGHNT and CDR2 YYREEE (reference sequence). Trimming removed 1 base from V and 6 bases from J, with 19 bases in between. This CDR3 spans 17 amino acids. The CDR3 sequence: CASSLNRGGGWAGELFF. CDR3 sequence (DNA): TGTGCCAGCAGCTTGAACAGGGGAGGAGGATGGGCCGGGGAGCTGTTTTTT.

This chain joins TRBV18 and TRBJ2-1, with 9 bases lining up with TRBD2. The CDR3 totals 15 residues. Germline V gives CDR1 KGHSH, CDR2 LQKENI. J gave up 12 bases and V 2 bases, and 11 bases lay outside the gene matches. In nucleotides, the CDR3 is TGTGCCAGCTCACCAGGGCGGGAGGGGAAATATCGGCAGTTCTTC. Translated, it gives CASSPGREGKYRQFF. The complete variable domain, with remaining parts taken from reference TRBV18 and TRBJ2-1, reads NAGVMQNPRHLVRRRGQEARLRCSPMKGHSHVYWYRQLPEEGLKFMVYLQKENIIDESGMPKERFSAEFPKEGPSILRIQQVVRGDSAAYFCASSPGREGKYRQFFGPGTRLTVL.

The CDR3 reads CASRSTGTGPYEQYF. The DNA of the CDR3 is TGTGCCAGCAGGTCCACCGGGACAGGGCCCTACGAGCAGTACTTC. The V gene is TRBV28, the J gene TRBJ2-7; 9 bases agree with TRBD1. The length of the CDR3 is 15 residues. Germline-derived CDR1 and CDR2 are MDHEN and SYDVKM. The junction had 8 bases not matched to a gene; V was cut back by 6 bases and J by 2 bases.

The chain joins TRBV4-1 to TRBJ2-7; 8 bases agree with TRBD1. The CDR3 spans 17 residues. CDR1 is MGHRA, CDR2 YSYEKL, per germline. The V and J ends lost 6 bases and 0 bases, in that order; junction bases with no gene match: 13. CDR3 coding DNA: TGCGCCAGCAGGGCAGTAACAGGGGGGAAAAACTCCTACGAGCAGTACTTC. Protein sequence: CASRAVTGGKNSYEQYF.

CDR3 nucleotides: TGCAGTGCTGGGGCTGAAAAACTGTTTTTT. It codes for CSAGAEKLFF. The rearrangement joins TRBV20-1 to TRBJ1-4, with a possible D match to TRBD1 (5 bases). V lost 5 bases to trimming and J lost 7 bases, with 5 bases between them. The CDR3 length is 10 residues. Per the germline V gene, CDR1 is DFQATT and CDR2 is SNEGSKA (reference sequence).

V and J are TRBV4-3 and TRBJ2-1; tentatively, D is TRBD2 (5 bases). The CDR3 contains 17 residues. The ends were cut back, 1 base at V and 0 bases at J, with 13 bases in the middle. Germline CDR1 LGHNA, CDR2 YSLEER. The CDR3 DNA reads as TGCGCCAGCAGCCAAGCTAGAGGGCCACCCTCCTACAATGAGCAGTTCTTC. Protein product: CASSQARGPPSYNEQFF.

This chain connects TRBV30 to TRBJ2-2; D not resolved. Germline values: CDR1 GTSNPN, CDR2 SVGIG (reference sequence). This CDR3 comprises 12 residues. Trimming shortened V by 3 bases and J by 6 bases, and 8 bases separated the two germline ends. This CDR3 is CAWSPPAGELFF. The DNA of the CDR3 is TGTGCCTGGAGCCCCCCTGCCGGGGAGCTGTTTTTT. The variable domain in full, completed from reference TRBV30 and TRBJ2-2, reads SQTIHQWPATLVQPVGSPLSLECTVEGTSNPNLYWYRQAAGRGLQLLFYSVGIGQISSEVPQNLSASRPQDRQFILSSKKLLLSDSGFYLCAWSPPAGELFFGEGSRLTVL.

Comments on this clone: An end of the junction does not agree with germline; a read error may underlie this. The chain uses TRBV2 and TRBJ1-1, with 7 positions matching TRBD1. Germline loops: CDR1 SNHLY, CDR2 FYNNEI. CDR3 length: 14 residues. The CDR3 coding sequence is TGTGCCAGCAGGGAAGGGGGCGCGAACACTGAAGCTTTCTTT. Translated, it gives CASREGGANTEAFF.

This clone has more than one count but fewer than ten. This sequence joins TRBV28 and TRBJ2-1; a possible D gene is TRBD1 (6 bases). Trimming took 6 bases from V and 1 from J, leaving 10 bases between them. CDR1 MDHEN and CDR2 SYDVKM come from the germline V gene. CDR3 length: 14 residues. Written as DNA, the CDR3 is TGTGCCAGCAGAACACAGGGATCCTACAATGAGCAGTTCTTC. Encoded protein: CASRTQGSYNEQFF.

The chain combines TRBV20-1 with TRBJ2-5, with D uncertain. CDR3 length equals 10 residues. The V and J ends lost 4 bases and 5 bases respectively, with 5 bases between them. The germline V gene has CDR1 DFQATT and CDR2 SNEGSKA (reference sequence). Here the CDR3 DNA reads TGCAGTGCTACGAGGGAGACCCAGTACTTC. Amino acids: CSATRETQYF.

This rearrangement joins TRBV7-2 to TRBJ2-7; D is unresolved. The CDR3 is made up of 14 amino acids. Per germline, CDR1 SGHTA and CDR2 FQGNSA. V gave up 1 base and J gave up 3 bases, with 10 bases separating them. CDR3 nucleotide sequence: TGTGCCAGCAGCTTAGTGACCGGCGGCTACGAGCAGTACTTC. It encodes CASSLVTGGYEQYF.

CDR3 in amino acids: CASSSRTSGTPGTQYF. DNA of the CDR3: TGTGCCAGCAGTTCGCGAACTAGCGGGACACCTGGGACTCAGTACTTC. The genes are TRBV6-6 and TRBJ2-5; TRBD2 matches 10 bases. This CDR3 comprises 16 residues. V dropped 4 bases and J dropped 11; count of bases not matched to a gene: 16. Germline loops: CDR1 MNHNY, CDR2 SVGAGI (reference sequence).

This clone was seen a few times. Here the CDR3 DNA reads TGTGCCAGCAGCTTGAGGGGGCAGACCGGGGAGCTGTTTTTT. Protein: CASSLRGQTGELFF. The gene calls are TRBV5-6 and TRBJ2-2; TRBD1 matches 7 bases. V dropped 1 base and J dropped 5; count of bases not matched to a gene: 2. Per the germline V gene, CDR1 is SGHDT and CDR2 is YYEEEE. The CDR3 loop spans 14 amino acids. Combining the CDR3 with reference TRBV5-6 and TRBJ2-2 gives the whole variable domain DAGVTQSPTHLIKTRGQQVTLRCSPKSGHDTVSWYQQALGQGPQFIFQYYEEEERQRGNFPDRFSGHQFPNYSSELNVNALLLGDSALYLCASSLRGQTGELFFGEGSRLTVL.

This clone was found a few times. V gene TRBV29-1 combines with J gene TRBJ2-1; D is undetermined. Germline V gene data show CDR1 as SQVTM and CDR2 as ANQGSEA. This CDR3 contains 14 residues. The V gene lost 7 bases and the J gene lost 5 bases, with 18 bases spanning the gap. CDR3 nucleotide sequence: TGCAGCGCCCCACCCATGGCCCTCGACAATGAGCAGTTCTTC. It yields the protein CSAPPMALDNEQFF.

The rearrangement links TRBV7-9 to TRBJ2-4, with D possibly being TRBD2 (6 bases). Trimming took off 5 bases at V and 7 bases at J, with 18 bases between the two ends. This CDR3 spans 15 amino acids. Germline V gene lookup returns CDR1 SEHNR and CDR2 FQNEAQ (reference sequence). The CDR3 is CASSAAGGLGNIQYF. DNA of the CDR3: TGTGCCAGCAGCGCGGCCGGGGGTCTAGGGAACATTCAGTACTTC.

This clone occurred a few times. This sample also contains other DNA sequences that code for the same CDR3. V is TRBV19 and J is TRBJ2-2; 7 bases line up with TRBD1. This CDR3 comprises 15 residues. In germline, CDR1 is LNHDA, CDR2 SQIVND (reference sequence). The J segment lost 0 bases and the V segment lost 3 bases, leaving 1 base of the junction unmatched. CDR3 sequence: CASSIGTANTGELFF. The CDR3 bases are TGTGCCAGTAGTATTGGGACAGCGAACACCGGGGAGCTGTTTTTT. Supplemented by reference TRBV19 and TRBJ2-2, the full variable domain reads DGGITQSPKYLFRKEGQNVTLSCEQNLNHDAMYWYRQDPGQGLRLIYYSQIVNDFQKGDIAEGYSVSREKKESFPLTVTSAQKNPTAFYLCASSIGTANTGELFFGEGSRLTVL.

The chain recombines TRBV23-1 with TRBJ2-5, with D possibly being TRBD2 (7 bases). TRBV23-1 is an ORF; its function is uncertain. V gave up 1 base and J gave up 7 bases, with 16 bases separating them. The CDR3 spans 15 residues. In DNA form, the CDR3 reads TGCGCCAGCAGTCAATATCAACAGGGAGGGACGACCCAGTACTTC. Its translation is CASSQYQQGGTTQYF.

The CDR3 reads CASSLDRVNTEAFF. DNA of the CDR3: TGTGCCAGCAGCTTAGATAGAGTGAACACTGAAGCTTTCTTT. This chain uses TRBV7-2 with TRBJ1-1; D ambiguous. CDR1 SGHTA and CDR2 FQGNSA come from the germline V gene. Trimming cost V 1 base and J 0 bases, with 6 bases left between them. The CDR3 length is 14 residues. The full variable domain, its missing parts supplied by reference TRBV7-2 and TRBJ1-1, is GAGVSQSPSNKVTEKGKDVELRCDPISGHTALYWYRQSLGQGLEFLIYFQGNSAPDKSGLPSDRFSAERTGGSVSTLTIQRTQQEDSAVYLCASSLDRVNTEAFFGQGTRLTVV.